Below, 24 T cell receptor beta chains from the same sample are listed, as sequenced in a study of cytomegalovirus exposure and HLA in healthy donors. The primer mix had 60 Vbeta and 13 Jbeta primers. The repertoire was sequenced with immunoSEQ multiplex PCR; TCRdb's copy has only in-frame clones and lacks some. The table lists around 150,000 clones, approximately 70% of them singletons. The sample taken for sequencing was PBMCs. The source of these receptors is a man in his late teens or twenties in good health and CMV-seropositive.

V usage is TRBV5-4 and J usage is TRBJ2-3; 7 positions match TRBD1. V dropped 2 bases and J dropped 5; count of bases not matched to a gene: 5. CDR1 SGHNT and CDR2 YYREEE come from the germline V gene (reference sequence). The CDR3 is 14 residues long. In nucleotides, the CDR3 is TGTGCCAGCAGCTTAAACAGGGGTAAAGATACGCAGTATTTT. This encodes CASSLNRGKDTQYF. Complete variable domain (other parts from reference TRBV5-4 and TRBJ2-3): ETGVTQSPTHLIKTRGQQVTLRCSSQSGHNTVSWYQQALGQGPQFIFQYYREEENGRGNFPPRFSGLQFPNYSSELNVNALELDDSALYLCASSLNRGKDTQYFGPGTRLTVL.

DNA for the CDR3: TGTGCCAGCAGCTTGATTACAGGGAAATTTGAGACCCAGTACTTC. It codes for CASSLITGKFETQYF. V and J are TRBV5-5 and TRBJ2-5, with a possible D match to TRBD1 (6 bases). CDR1 is SGHKS and CDR2 is YYEKEE in the germline V gene (reference sequence). The CDR3 runs to 15 residues. V was pared by 1 base and J by 5 bases, with 15 bases between.

This rearrangement joins TRBV6-1 to TRBJ2-1; 9 bases agree with TRBD2. Per germline, CDR1 MNHNS and CDR2 SASEGT. J gave up 8 bases and V 4 bases, and 6 bases lay outside the gene matches. The CDR3 sequence is 14 residues long. The CDR3 reads CASSGLAGPHEQFF. CDR3 DNA: TGTGCCAGCAGTGGGCTAGCGGGACCCCATGAGCAGTTCTTC.

About this clone: The junction does not match germline at one end; this may be a read error. V and J are TRBV10-1 and TRBJ1-1; 7 nucleotides align to TRBD1. CDR1 and CDR2 from the germline V gene are WNHNN and SYGVQD (reference sequence). The CDR3 contains 16 residues. CDR3 sequence reads: CASNEDRFEMNTEAFF. CDR3 DNA sequence: TGCGCCAGCAATGAGGACAGGTTCGAAATGAACACTGAAGCTTTCTTT.

This chain links TRBV7-8 with TRBJ1-6, with 8 bases aligning to TRBD1. Looked up from germline, CDR1 is SGHVS and CDR2 is FQNEAQ. V was pared by 5 bases and J by 9 bases, with 12 bases of the junction left unmatched. CDR3 size: 16 residues. CDR3 amino acids: CASSPLGTGTGSPLHF. CDR3 DNA sequence: TGTGCCAGCAGCCCACTTGGGACAGGTACCGGTTCACCCCTCCACTTT.

V and J are TRBV6-1 and TRBJ2-7, with 7 bases matching TRBD1. The germline CDR1 and CDR2 sequences are MNHNS and SASEGT. The V segment lost 4 bases and the J segment 3 bases; nucleotides outside the gene matches: 0. This CDR3 has 12 residues. This CDR3 reads CASSGDSYEQYV. As DNA, the CDR3 is TGTGCCAGCAGTGGGGACAGCTACGAGCAGTACGTC.

There are a few counts of this clone. The chain is built from TRBV10-3 and TRBJ1-1, with 7 bases lining up with TRBD1. The CDR3 spans 16 residues. Germline CDR1 reads ENHRY; CDR2 reads SYGVKD. V was clipped by 4 bases and J by 0 bases; unmatched bases: 8. CDR3 loop: CAISGGTDSMNTEAFF. The DNA of the CDR3 is TGTGCCATCAGTGGGGGGACAGACTCTATGAACACTGAAGCTTTCTTT.

CDR3 sequence reads: CASSLKGGATEAFF. DNA for the CDR3: TGCGCCAGCAGCTTGAAAGGGGGCGCAACTGAAGCTTTCTTT. The chain carries TRBV5-1 and TRBJ1-1, with 7 nucleotides matching TRBD1. Losses at the gene ends were 1 base for V and 5 bases for J; bases not matched to a gene: 5. Germline V lookup: CDR1 SGHRS, CDR2 YFSETQ. This CDR3 has 14 amino acids.

V and J are TRBV6-1 and TRBJ1-5, with D tentatively TRBD1 (6 bases). Germline V gene data show CDR1 as MNHNS and CDR2 as SASEGT. This CDR3 has 13 residues. Between the trimmed V and J ends, which lost 4 bases and 3 bases, there was a span of 7 bases. The CDR3 sequence: CASSGQVNQPQHF. CDR3 coding DNA: TGTGCCAGCAGTGGACAGGTCAATCAGCCCCAGCATTTT.

The V and J genes are TRBV7-9 and TRBJ2-2; 7 positions agree with TRBD1. The CDR3 sequence is 14 residues long. The V and J ends lost 2 bases and 7 bases, in that order; junction bases with no gene match: 4. The germline gives CDR1 SEHNR, CDR2 FQNEAQ (reference sequence). CDR3 DNA: TGTGCCAGCAGCTTAAAGGGGGCGAACGGGGAGCTGTTTTTT. This translates into CASSLKGANGELFF.

The V call is TRBV29-1, the J call TRBJ1-3; 8 bases map to TRBD1. The CDR3 covers 13 residues. V lost 5 bases, J lost 8 bases, and 8 bases stayed unmatched. Germline values: CDR1 SQVTM, CDR2 ANQGSEA. CDR3 sequence (DNA): TGCAGCGTTCAGGTCCAGGGGGCAGACACCATATATTTT. It is translated as CSVQVQGADTIYF.

The V gene is TRBV5-5, the J gene TRBJ1-6, with 7 bases matching TRBD1. V shed 0 bases and J 10 bases; nucleotides not matched to a gene: 13. This CDR3 region has 17 residues. Germline V gene data show CDR1 as SGHKS and CDR2 as YYEKEE (reference sequence). In DNA, the CDR3 is TGTGCCAGCAGCTTGGGGGTAACGACAGGGCGTCTGTCACCCCTCCACTTT. Translating it yields CASSLGVTTGRLSPLHF.

The chain is built from TRBV10-3 and TRBJ2-5; 10 positions match TRBD2. The CDR3 has 15 amino acids. Germline trimming cut 0 bases from V and 4 bases from J; bases unmatched to any gene: 2. Looked up from germline, CDR1 is ENHRY and CDR2 is SYGVKD. The CDR3: CAISESASGRETQYF. CDR3 DNA sequence: TGTGCCATCAGTGAGTCGGCTAGCGGGAGAGAGACCCAGTACTTC.

This chain connects TRBV2 to TRBJ1-1; a possible D gene is TRBD1 (5 bases). V shed 6 bases and J shed 4 bases, with 15 bases lying between them. Germline CDR1 and CDR2: SNHLY and FYNNEI. The length of the CDR3 is 14 residues. CDR3 residues: CASSPPRGGTEAFF. The DNA of the CDR3 is TGTGCCAGCAGCCCCCCCCGGGGGGGCACTGAAGCTTTCTTT.

This clone occurred a few times. The chain has TRBV5-6 and TRBJ1-3, with 8 bases fitting TRBD1. J was trimmed by 0 bases and V by 1 base; bases with no gene match: 3. From germline, CDR1 is SGHDT and CDR2 YYEEEE. This CDR3 is 16 amino acids long. Here the CDR3 DNA reads TGTGCCAGCAGCTTGACAGACAGGGGCTCTGGAAACACCATATATTTT. Translating gives CASSLTDRGSGNTIYF.

The chain joins TRBV6-6 to TRBJ1-1, with D maybe TRBD1 (6 bases). V lost 7 bases to trimming and J lost 4 bases, with 16 bases between them. The germline CDR1 and CDR2 sequences are MNHNY and SVGAGI (reference sequence). The CDR3 has 14 amino acids. The chain's CDR3 is CASTYARGTTEAFF. The CDR3 DNA reads TGTGCCAGCACCTACGCCAGGGGTACCACTGAAGCTTTCTTT.

V is TRBV7-3 and J is TRBJ2-3, with 10 bases aligning to TRBD2. Germline lookup yields CDR1 SGHTA and CDR2 FQGTGA. CDR3 length equals 15 residues. V dropped 5 bases and J dropped 4; count of bases not matched to a gene: 6. The CDR3 loop reads CASSETSGAADTQYF. In nucleotides, the CDR3 is TGTGCCAGCAGCGAAACTAGCGGGGCAGCAGATACGCAGTATTTT.

The chain links TRBV11-3 to TRBJ2-1; D might be TRBD1 (6 bases). The CDR3 runs 12 residues. V dropped 5 bases and J dropped 10 bases, with 12 bases sitting between them. Germline loops: CDR1 SGHNT, CDR2 YENEEA. CDR3 sequence: CASSPSRGEQFF. For the CDR3, the DNA is TGTGCCAGCAGCCCAAGCAGGGGAGAGCAGTTCTTC.

The rearrangement links TRBV7-6 to TRBJ2-3, with TRBD1 as a possible D gene (6 bases). This CDR3 spans 15 amino acids. V was trimmed by 2 bases and J by 3 bases, leaving 12 bases between them. CDR1 SGHVS and CDR2 FNYEAQ come from the germline V gene. The CDR3 region has the DNA TGTGCCAGCAGCTTAATTGCAGGGGTGACAGATACGCAGTATTTT. Translating it yields CASSLIAGVTDTQYF.

The CDR3: CASSTNPDQPQHF. CDR3 bases: TGTGCCAGCAGTACAAACCCAGATCAGCCCCAGCATTTT. V is TRBV6-5 and J is TRBJ1-5; D is unresolved. CDR1 is MNHEY, CDR2 SVGAGI, per germline. V gave up 5 bases and J gave up 5 bases, with 10 bases separating them. This CDR3 has 13 amino acids.

This chain links TRBV10-3 with TRBJ2-5, with TRBD1 matching over 10 bases. This CDR3 is 17 amino acids long. CDR1 is ENHRY and CDR2 is SYGVKD in the germline V gene. V was pared by 2 bases and J by 5 bases, with 11 bases of the junction left unmatched. The CDR3 loop reads CAISEPRRQGADETQYF. For the CDR3, the DNA is TGTGCCATCAGTGAGCCCCGCCGACAGGGGGCGGATGAGACCCAGTACTTC.

The V and J genes are TRBV19 and TRBJ1-1; no clear D. Germline V gene data show CDR1 as LNHDA and CDR2 as SQIVND (reference sequence). This CDR3 has 16 residues. Trimming shortened V by 0 bases and J by 6 bases, and 17 bases separated the two germline ends. The CDR3 loop reads CASSIEGLRAGAEAFF. The CDR3 region has the DNA TGTGCCAGTAGTATAGAAGGTTTGAGGGCCGGGGCTGAAGCTTTCTTT. Using reference TRBV19 and TRBJ1-1 for the parts outside the CDR3, the full variable domain is DGGITQSPKYLFRKEGQNVTLSCEQNLNHDAMYWYRQDPGQGLRLIYYSQIVNDFQKGDIAEGYSVSREKKESFPLTVTSAQKNPTAFYLCASSIEGLRAGAEAFFGQGTRLTVV.

The gene calls are TRBV29-1 and TRBJ2-1, with TRBD2 as a possible D gene (5 bases). V was cut by 3 bases and J by 6 bases, with 9 bases left in between. From germline, CDR1 is SQVTM and CDR2 ANQGSEA. The CDR3 totals 12 residues. The DNA of the CDR3 is TGCAGCGTTGATCCCCGGGGCAATGAGCAGTTCTTC. Amino acid sequence: CSVDPRGNEQFF.

The chain uses TRBV19 and TRBJ2-5; D is perhaps TRBD2 (5 bases). CDR1 and CDR2 from the germline V gene are LNHDA and SQIVND (reference sequence). V lost 7 bases to trimming and J lost 4 bases, with 13 bases between them. The CDR3 totals 13 residues. CDR3 protein: CASTLGVGETQYF. The CDR3 DNA reads TGTGCCAGTACCCTCGGGGTAGGAGAGACCCAGTACTTC.